The 10 T cell receptor beta chains below were found in one sample sequenced in a study of radiotherapy plus CTLA-4 blockade in lung cancer. Some clones are missing from TCRdb's copy, which holds only in-frame ones; the method was immunoSEQ multiplex PCR. The sample consists of about 120,000 clones, around 90% of them appearing once. The source material was peripheral blood, sampled from a patient treated with radiotherapy plus ipilimumab. These TCRs come from a human donor with non-small cell lung cancer that progressed on radiotherapy plus ipilimumab.

The chain uses TRBV2 and TRBJ1-2; D ambiguous. The germline V and J ends were trimmed by 6 bases and 5 bases, with 19 bases remaining between them. The germline V gene has CDR1 SNHLY and CDR2 FYNNEI. The CDR3 length is 15 residues. The CDR3 spells CASRQEAGGWYGYTF. DNA for the CDR3: TGTGCCAGCAGGCAGGAGGCTGGCGGGTGGTATGGCTACACCTTC.

The rearrangement uses TRBV29-1 and TRBJ1-2; 9 bases fit TRBD1. The CDR3 has 13 residues. V shed 5 bases, J shed 6 bases, and the junction held 7 bases outside the gene matches. The germline V gene has CDR1 SQVTM and CDR2 ANQGSEA. In DNA form, the CDR3 reads TGCAGCGTTACGACAGGGGGGAAAGATGGCTACACCTTC. This encodes CSVTTGGKDGYTF. Based on the CDR3 plus reference TRBV29-1 and TRBJ1-2, the full variable domain is SAVISQKPSRDICQRGTSLTIQCQVDSQVTMMFWYRQQPGQSLTLIATANQGSEATYESGFVIDKFPISRPNLTFSTLTVSNMSPEDSSIYLCSVTTGGKDGYTFGSGTRLTVV.

V gene TRBV10-2 combines with J gene TRBJ2-1; 11 bases align to TRBD1. Unmatched junction bases numbered 5, after V lost 7 bases and J lost 9 bases. Germline V lookup: CDR1 WSHSY, CDR2 SAAADI. This CDR3 spans 13 amino acids. CDR3 amino acids: CASKGQGVGEQFF. The CDR3 bases are TGCGCCAGCAAGGGACAGGGGGTGGGTGAGCAGTTCTTC.

This chain connects TRBV29-1 to TRBJ2-2; no definite D call. There are 13 residues in the CDR3. Trimming took 3 bases from V and 0 from J, leaving 5 bases between them. CDR1 and CDR2 (germline): SQVTM, ANQGSEA. The CDR3 coding sequence is TGCAGCGTTGATGCAGCGAACACCGGGGAGCTGTTTTTT. Protein product: CSVDAANTGELFF.

This clone was picked up one time. The chain uses TRBV6-6 and TRBJ2-1; D call uncertain. The CDR3 consists of 14 residues. From germline, CDR1 is MNHNY and CDR2 SVGAGI (reference sequence). V lost 8 bases and J lost 9, with 20 bases in between. DNA for the CDR3: TGTGCCAGCCTCCTTAAATGGGGTATCGGTGAGCAGTTCTTC. It specifies CASLLKWGIGEQFF.

The count of this clone is one. The rearrangement joins TRBV5-1 to TRBJ2-1; 14 bases agree with TRBD2. Germline CDR1 reads SGHRS; CDR2 reads YFSETQ. V shed 6 bases, J shed 7 bases, and the junction held 6 bases outside the gene matches. The CDR3 is 15 amino acids. The DNA of the CDR3 is TGCGCCAGCAAAACGGGGACTAGCGGGAGAAATGAGCAGTTCTTC. Protein sequence: CASKTGTSGRNEQFF. Looking up the rest from reference TRBV5-1 and TRBJ2-1 gives the full variable domain: KAGVTQTPRYLIKTRGQQVTLSCSPISGHRSVSWYQQTPGQGLQFLFEYFSETQRNKGNFPGRFSGRQFSNSRSEMNVSTLELGDSALYLCASKTGTSGRNEQFFGPGTRLTVL.

This chain links TRBV4-1 with TRBJ1-3, with D perhaps matching TRBD1 (6 bases). The V gene's germline CDR1 is MGHRA and CDR2 YSYEKL. Deletions cut 0 bases from V and 0 bases from J, with 15 bases between. This CDR3 region has 18 residues. The CDR3 sequence: CASSQDGQLVVSGNTIYF. CDR3 coding DNA: TGCGCCAGCAGCCAAGACGGACAGTTAGTTGTCTCTGGAAACACCATATATTTT.

A remark on this clone: Sequence at one end of the junction differs from germline and may be a read error. The chain has TRBV7-8 and TRBJ2-3, with D hard to call. CDR3 size: 14 residues. Germline V lookup: CDR1 SGHVS, CDR2 FQNEAQ. The CDR3 is CANSLHSSTDTQYF. The CDR3 DNA reads as TGTGCCAACAGCTTACATAGTAGCACAGATACGCAGTATTTT.

This clone occurred a few times. The rearrangement joins TRBV19 to TRBJ1-4, with 8 bases fitting TRBD1. The CDR3 is made up of 15 amino acids. V lost 7 bases and J lost 7; bases outside the gene matches: 11. The V gene's germline CDR1 is LNHDA and CDR2 SQIVND (reference sequence). The CDR3 DNA follows: TGTGCCAGTAAAGGACAGGGCCATATTGGTGAAAAACTGTTTTTT. Amino acids: CASKGQGHIGEKLFF.

This clone came up once. The chain recombines TRBV5-1 with TRBJ2-7, with no clear D. The CDR3 runs 12 residues. Germline V gene data show CDR1 as SGHRS and CDR2 as YFSETQ. Trimming took off 7 bases at V and 2 bases at J, with 10 bases between the two ends. CDR3 residues: CASYNDPYEQYF. The DNA of the CDR3 is TGCGCCAGCTATAACGACCCCTACGAGCAGTACTTC.